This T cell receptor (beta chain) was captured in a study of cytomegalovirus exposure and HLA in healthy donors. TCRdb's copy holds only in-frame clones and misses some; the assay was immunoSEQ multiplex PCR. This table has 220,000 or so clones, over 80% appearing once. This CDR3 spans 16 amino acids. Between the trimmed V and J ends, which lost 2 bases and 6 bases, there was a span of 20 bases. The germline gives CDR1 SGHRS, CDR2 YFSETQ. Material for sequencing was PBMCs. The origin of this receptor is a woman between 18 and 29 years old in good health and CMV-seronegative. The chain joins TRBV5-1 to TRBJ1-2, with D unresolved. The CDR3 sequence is CASSLATWTERNGYTF. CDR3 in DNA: TGCGCCAGCAGCTTAGCCACTTGGACCGAACGTAATGGCTACACCTTC.